This T cell receptor beta chain emerged from a study of identical twins (dated by TCRdb to the mid-2010s). Study-level background: To test whether fetal clonotypes persist, this study deep-sequenced TCR alpha and beta repertoires from monozygotic twins, from unrelated adults of various ages, and from cord blood. To rule out contamination, the twin experiments were replicated at different times with different library preparation protocols. The research as a whole found: Because the same donors could not be followed over many years, the conclusions depended on cross-sectional statistical analysis. Compared with coincidental sharing between unrelated individuals, out-of-frame TCR alpha sequences shared between twins had an excess of sequences with low generation probability. Abundant cord blood beta clonotypes carried fewer insertions; young adult naive repertoires showed a weaker similar trend, while memory repertoires showed none. Out-of-frame TCR alpha sharing in monozygotic twins was systematically underestimated by recombination models, whereas sharing between unrelated individuals was in agreement with the recombination models. A weaker excess of twin sharing was found in beta out-of-frame sequences because the signal-to-noise ratio was lowered by fewer shared sequences. Invariant T cells such as MAIT and iNKT could partly confound zero-insertion analyses, though diverse VJ usage argued against this for most clonotypes.

Every donor was a healthy Caucasian. The twin cohort consisted of three pairs of female monozygotic twins, all aged roughly 18 to 29 years. Peripheral blood mononuclear cells were the source from which RNA for the TCR libraries was isolated. Libraries were made using 5' RACE. Sequencing instrument: Illumina HiSeq 2000. Template switching introduced a universal primer binding site; the final cDNA contained a unique molecular identifier, enabling accurate counting of TCR cDNA molecules. Specific primers in the conserved constant-segment region were used to synthesize first-strand cDNA for TCR alpha and beta chains. To control for contamination, every cDNA library carried two barcodes: a SMART-Mk sample barcode plus Illumina barcodes. TruSeq adapter sequences, together with Illumina sample barcodes, were added in two successive PCR steps. The TCR alpha and beta cDNA libraries were sequenced on the Illumina HiSeq platform using custom primers. From the authors' description of their analysis: MiGEC processed the raw reads to extract unique molecular identifiers, while MiXCR was used to determine the CDR3 positions. For each individual, recombination models were inferred using an EM algorithm with the repgenHMM and IGoR tools. Shared clonotype analysis was performed with the tcR package in R, normalizing sharing by the product of cloneset sizes. To study raw recombination without the effects of thymic and clonal selection, out-of-frame nonproductive sequences were analyzed. Clones were called with MiXCR by TCRdb after fastp trimmed the public reads at Q25, and only in-frame beta chains were retained. Rows matching on CDR3 protein sequence are summarized as one entry with the most common DNA and genes. TCRdb's processing, not the authors' own work, is the source of the V and J calls. This sample comprises around 690,000 distinct CDR3 sequences, 20% to 25% of them detected only once. The ten largest clones take up 4.3% of the sample.

Only a few counts were recorded for this clonotype. Its binding antigen is unknown. An end of the junction does not agree with germline; a read error may underlie this. These sequences were also reported in another study, on T cells expressing NK-cell markers. As that second study puts it: Under ten donors provided sorted CD3+CD56+NKG2C+, CD3+CD56+NKG2C- and CD3+CD56-NKG2C+ T-cell subsets, whose TCR beta-chain repertoires were profiled. Seven of the eight sequenced donors were HCMV-seropositive and one was HCMV-seronegative. To restrict sorting to alphabetaTCR-expressing T cells, an anti-gammadeltaTCR antibody was added in several experiments. In several donors, the dominant CD3+CD56+NKG2C+ clonotypes were found to rank among the top 10 CD8+ clonotypes and to make up about 1.0-7.5% of CD8+ T cells. Those dominant clonotypes were again the most abundant among CD3+CD56-NKG2C+ cells in a handful of donors, at 28.3-60.1%. It remained unclear whether the expanded NKG2C-expressing T cell clones were specific for HCMV antigens. All eight donors whose samples were sequenced were randomly selected healthy volunteers, three of them men and five women. A commercial ELISA kit detecting HCMV-specific IgG in serum was used to determine HCMV serostatus. For about 6 donors, unsorted PBMC were also used to sequence bulk peripheral blood T-cell repertoires. MIGEC was used to demultiplex reads and group reads by UMI, and MiTCR was used to assemble and quantify clonotypes. To exclude erroneous sequences, only TCR cDNA sequences supported by at least two reads were retained. Downstream repertoire analysis used the tcR package, and clonotypes were matched across fractions by CDR3 nucleotide sequence plus V segment. VDJmatch was used to annotate antigen specificity against VDJdb, with one amino acid substitution in CDR3 permitted.

The sample comprised PBMCs. The origin of this receptor is a woman aged 18-29 years in good health.

The CDR3 protein is CASSLAPGGETQYF. The sequenced DNA: TGTGCTAGCAGCTTAGCGCCCGGGGGGGAGACCCAGTACTTC. This sequence uses TRBV7-7 and TRBJ2-5; 7 central nucleotides agree with TRBD2. Per the germline V gene (reference sequence), SSHAT is the CDR1 and FNYEAQ is the CDR2. Spanning cysteine to phenylalanine, the CDR3 consists of 14 amino acids. Only the CDR3 part of the read is kept: 42 bases, read in frame from the first base.